This paragraph reports one T cell receptor beta chain. Its antigen is as yet unknown. With 0 bases removed from V and 9 bases from J, the gap between germline ends came to 19 bases. The CDR3 totals 17 residues. Germline CDR1 and CDR2: SGHRS and YFSETQ. Libraries were prepared by immunoSEQ multiplex PCR; TCRdb keeps only in-frame clonotypes and omits some of them. Of 20,000 to 25,000 clones in the sample, roughly 86% were seen once. This record belongs to a study of a mutant IDH1 vaccine in newly diagnosed glioma. Across the whole study: Eight vaccinations went to patients in weeks 1, 3, 5, 7, 11, 15, 19, 23. Vaccinations were initiated 4-6 weeks following radiotherapy alone, or were given together with temozolomide cycles. Patients previously underwent radiotherapy, temozolomide, or both, and most underwent both.

The study's findings and limits: Among patients, 90% to 95% showed immune responses induced by the vaccine.

Time point of the sample: week 11, during vaccination. Every single dose of the vaccine, 300 ug of mutant IDH1 20-mer peptide, came with topical imiquimod. This clonotype was sampled from a woman aged 40 to 50 with glioma. The chain combines TRBV5-1 with TRBJ1-6; the D gene is possibly TRBD1 (6 bases). Specimen: PBMCs, collected from a glioma patient whose treatment included an IDH1 peptide vaccine. The CDR3 region is CASSLDPGGPRSSPLHF. The CDR3 DNA reads TGCGCCAGCAGCTTGGACCCCGGGGGGCCAAGGAGTTCACCCCTCCACTTT.